The TCR beta chain under discussion was sequenced for a study of PD-1 blockade in classical Hodgkin lymphoma. Overall study results and limits: Reported baseline diversity: healthy donors highest, relapsed/refractory patients lowest. Differences between repertoires have undefined causes, possibly disease activity or prior therapy.

Trimming stripped 3 bases from V and 6 bases from J, with 10 bases between. The V gene's germline CDR1 is KGHSH and CDR2 LQKENI. CDR3 length equals 13 residues. With regard to this clone: Its specificity is unknown.

This sample's time point: newly diagnosed, previously untreated cHL patient sample. Magnetic negative selection was used to purify CD4+ T cells from PBMCs that had been thawed. PBMCs from patients with newly diagnosed, untreated classical Hodgkin lymphoma served as a comparison group for the relapsed/refractory trial patients. Assay: immunoSEQ multiplex PCR; the TCRdb copy retains only in-frame clones and omits some. Of some 21,000 clones listed, about 83% are singletons. V and J are TRBV18 and TRBJ2-3; D unclear. Material: CD4+ T cells from blood. The receptor's source is a human donor with classical Hodgkin lymphoma. CDR3 in amino acids: CASSPTEADTQYF. The CDR3 coding sequence is TGTGCCAGCTCACCGACTGAGGCGGATACGCAGTATTTT.